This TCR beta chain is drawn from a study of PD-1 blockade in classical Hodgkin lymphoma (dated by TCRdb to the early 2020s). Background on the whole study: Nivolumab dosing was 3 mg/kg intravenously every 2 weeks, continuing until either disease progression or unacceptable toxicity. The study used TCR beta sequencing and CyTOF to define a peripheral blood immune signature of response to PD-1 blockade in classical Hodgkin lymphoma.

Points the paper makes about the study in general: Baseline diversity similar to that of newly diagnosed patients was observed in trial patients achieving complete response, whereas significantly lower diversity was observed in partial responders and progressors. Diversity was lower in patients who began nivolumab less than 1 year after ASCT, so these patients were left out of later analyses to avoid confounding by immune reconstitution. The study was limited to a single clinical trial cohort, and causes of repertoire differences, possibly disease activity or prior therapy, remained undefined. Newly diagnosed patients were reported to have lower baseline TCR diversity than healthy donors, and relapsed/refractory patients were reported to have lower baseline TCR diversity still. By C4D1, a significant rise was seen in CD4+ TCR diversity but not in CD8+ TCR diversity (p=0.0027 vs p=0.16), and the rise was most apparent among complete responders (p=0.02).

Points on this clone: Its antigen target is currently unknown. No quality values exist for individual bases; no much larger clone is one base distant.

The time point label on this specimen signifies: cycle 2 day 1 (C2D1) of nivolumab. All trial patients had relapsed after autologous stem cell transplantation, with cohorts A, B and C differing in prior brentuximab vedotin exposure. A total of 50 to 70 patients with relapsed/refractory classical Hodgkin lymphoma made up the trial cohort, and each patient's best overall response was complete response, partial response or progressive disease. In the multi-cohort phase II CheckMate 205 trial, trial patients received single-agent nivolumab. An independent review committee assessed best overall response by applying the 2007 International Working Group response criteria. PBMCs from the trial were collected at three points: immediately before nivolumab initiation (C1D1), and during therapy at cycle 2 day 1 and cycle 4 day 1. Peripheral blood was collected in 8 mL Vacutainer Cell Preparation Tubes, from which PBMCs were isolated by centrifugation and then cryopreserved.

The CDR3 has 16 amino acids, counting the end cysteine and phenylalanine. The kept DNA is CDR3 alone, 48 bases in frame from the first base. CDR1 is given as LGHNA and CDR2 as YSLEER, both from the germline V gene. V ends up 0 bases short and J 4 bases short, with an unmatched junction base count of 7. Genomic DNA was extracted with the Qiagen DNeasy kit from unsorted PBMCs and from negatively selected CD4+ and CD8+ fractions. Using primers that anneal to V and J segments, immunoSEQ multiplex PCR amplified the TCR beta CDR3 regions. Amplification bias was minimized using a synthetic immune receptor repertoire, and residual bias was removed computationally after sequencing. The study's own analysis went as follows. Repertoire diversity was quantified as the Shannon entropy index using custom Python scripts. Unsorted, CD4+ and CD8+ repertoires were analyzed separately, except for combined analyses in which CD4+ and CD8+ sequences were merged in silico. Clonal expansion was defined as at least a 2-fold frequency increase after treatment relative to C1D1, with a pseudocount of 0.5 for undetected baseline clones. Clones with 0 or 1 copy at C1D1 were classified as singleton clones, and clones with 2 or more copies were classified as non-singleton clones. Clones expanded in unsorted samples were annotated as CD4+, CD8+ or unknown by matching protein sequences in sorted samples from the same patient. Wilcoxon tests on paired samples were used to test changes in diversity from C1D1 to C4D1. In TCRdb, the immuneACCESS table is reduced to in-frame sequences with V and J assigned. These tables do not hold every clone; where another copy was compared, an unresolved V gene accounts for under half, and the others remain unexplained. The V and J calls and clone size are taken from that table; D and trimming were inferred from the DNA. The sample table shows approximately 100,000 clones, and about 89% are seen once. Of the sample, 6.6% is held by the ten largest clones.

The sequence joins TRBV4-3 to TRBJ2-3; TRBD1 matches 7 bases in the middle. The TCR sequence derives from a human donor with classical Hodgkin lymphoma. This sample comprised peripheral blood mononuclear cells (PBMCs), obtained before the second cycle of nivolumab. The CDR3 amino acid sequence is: CASSQEATGRADTQYF. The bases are TGCGCCAGCAGCCAAGAGGCGACAGGGAGAGCAGATACGCAGTATTTT.